These 8 T cell receptor beta chains were all obtained from the same sample, sequenced in a study of cytomegalovirus exposure and HLA in healthy donors. Amplification used 60 Vbeta primers and 13 Jbeta primers. Clones were sequenced by immunoSEQ multiplex PCR, and TCRdb holds only the in-frame ones, with some missing. Seen here are about 130,000 clones, 80% observed once, and the top ten hold approximately 10%. Specimen: PBMCs. The receptor source for this set is a man aged 25 to 40 in good health and CMV-seropositive.

The rearrangement uses TRBV21-1 and TRBJ1-6. TRBV21-1 is flagged as a pseudogene. The CDR3 has 22 amino acids. The CDR3, as DNA: TGTGCCAGCAGCAACCCCGACGGTGGGGGGGAGGGAAGCGTGTCCTATAATTCACCCCTCCACTTT. It is translated as CASSNPDGGGEGSVSYNSPLHF.

The chain joins TRBV9 to TRBJ1-2; 7 bases line up with TRBD1. Germline CDR1 SGDLS, CDR2 YYNGEE. Germline trimming cut 5 bases from V and 7 bases from J; bases unmatched to any gene: 5. The CDR3 runs 12 residues. In nucleotides, the CDR3 is TGTGCCAGCAGGTGGACAGGCGGTGGCTACACCTTC. Translating it yields CASRWTGGGYTF.

The chain has TRBV28 and TRBJ1-5; 7 bases are a match to TRBD1. The CDR3 has 15 amino acids. Trimming cost V 5 bases and J 4 bases; bases outside gene matches: 8. Germline V CDR1 and CDR2: MDHEN, SYDVKM. The CDR3 loop reads CASSAPKTGNQPQHF. The CDR3 coding sequence is TGTGCCAGCAGTGCACCAAAGACAGGGAATCAGCCCCAGCATTTT.

The rearrangement links TRBV6-4 to TRBJ1-6; D might be TRBD1 (5 bases). Between the trimmed V and J ends, which lost 6 bases and 7 bases, there was a span of 19 bases. CDR1 MRHNA and CDR2 SNTAGT come from the germline V gene. There are 16 residues in the CDR3. The DNA of the CDR3 is TGTGCCAGCAGGGGGCACACAAGATGTTCGAATTCACCCCTCCACTTT. As protein: CASRGHTRCSNSPLHF.

This chain joins TRBV2 and TRBJ1-2; D unresolved. The CDR3 is 16 residues long. The V gene lost 0 bases and the J gene lost 2 bases, with 13 bases spanning the gap. Germline CDR1 is SNHLY and CDR2 is FYNNEI. CDR3 in amino acids: CASSEASLPGNYGYTF. The CDR3 DNA follows: TGTGCCAGCAGTGAAGCTAGCCTCCCCGGCAACTATGGCTACACCTTC.

The genes are TRBV6-5 and TRBJ2-5; tentative D call: TRBD1 (6 bases). The CDR3 consists of 16 residues. Per germline, CDR1 MNHEY and CDR2 SVGAGI. The V end was cut by 1 base, the J end by 5 bases, with 17 bases between. This CDR3 is CASSYYMQGRGETQYF. CDR3 sequence (DNA): TGTGCCAGCAGTTACTATATGCAGGGGCGAGGGGAGACCCAGTACTTC.

The chain uses TRBV7-3 and TRBJ2-1, with D perhaps TRBD2 (5 bases). Trimming shortened V by 5 bases and J by 6 bases, and 8 bases separated the two germline ends. Germline V CDR1 and CDR2: SGHTA, FQGTGA. The CDR3 is made up of 12 amino acids. The CDR3: CASSPGGNEQFF. DNA of the CDR3: TGTGCCAGCAGCCCCGGAGGCAATGAGCAGTTCTTC.

The chain joins TRBV2 to TRBJ2-5; TRBD1 matches at 8 bases. V was clipped by 7 bases and J by 3 bases; unmatched bases: 10. Germline-derived CDR1 and CDR2 are SNHLY and FYNNEI. The CDR3 runs to 15 residues. The DNA for the CDR3 is TGTGCCAGCACCCCCGGGACAGGCATAGAAGAGACCCAGTACTTC. Translation gives CASTPGTGIEETQYF.